Listed here are 28 T cell receptor beta chains from one sample, sequenced in a study of beta chain features in type 1 diabetes. The entirety of the isolated RNA underwent reverse transcription, so expressed TCRB transcripts were sequenced. Produced via immunoSEQ multiplex PCR; TCRdb's table is partial and in-frame only. Here the sample spans hundreds of thousands of clones, over 11% being singletons. Overall study results and limits: People with Type 1 diabetes carried modestly yet significantly shorter TCRB CDR3s in all four CD4+ subsets.

No antigen has been assigned to these receptors. The source material was naive CD4+ T cells from blood. These receptors all stem from a man younger than 30 with type 1 diabetes.

In DNA, the CDR3 is TGTGCCTGGAGTGTCGTCGGGGGTGGGGAGCTGTTTTTT. It translates to CAWSVVGGGELFF. The J gene is TRBJ2-2, the V gene TRBV30; possible D gene TRBD2, 6 bases. The V and J ends lost 0 bases and 8 bases respectively, with 10 bases between them. The germline gives CDR1 GTSNPN, CDR2 SVGIG (reference sequence). The CDR3 runs 13 residues.

This clone was seen only a few times. The chain has TRBV5-1 and TRBJ2-1, with TRBD1 identical over 9 bases. The J segment lost 4 bases and the V segment lost 4 bases, leaving 9 bases of the junction unmatched. Germline lookup yields CDR1 SGHRS and CDR2 YFSETQ. The CDR3 consists of 16 residues. CDR3 protein: CASSLAPGQGYNEQFF. The CDR3 coding sequence is TGCGCCAGCAGCCTCGCCCCGGGACAGGGTTACAATGAGCAGTTCTTC.

The chain has TRBV29-1 and TRBJ2-3; 12 bases match TRBD2. Germline V gene sequence: CDR1 SQVTM, CDR2 ANQGSEA. This CDR3 has 15 amino acids. Trimming at V came to 5 bases and at J to 5 bases, leaving 8 bases not matched to a gene. The CDR3 bases are TGCAGCGTTTCGGGGCTAGCGGGGGGGCAAGATACGCAGTATTTT. It is translated as CSVSGLAGGQDTQYF.

This clone was detected only a few times. The chain is built from TRBV13 and TRBJ1-5; D not resolved. This CDR3 is 16 amino acids long. Trimming took 0 bases from V and 1 from J, leaving 10 bases between them. CDR1 PRHDT and CDR2 FYEKMQ come from the germline V gene (reference sequence). CDR3 sequence reads: CASSLGGGESNQPQHF. For the CDR3, the DNA is TGTGCCAGCAGCTTAGGCGGTGGCGAAAGCAATCAGCCCCAGCATTTT.

The chain combines TRBV6-5 with TRBJ2-1, with D possibly matching TRBD2 (7 bases). Trimming pared 2 bases from V and 7 bases from J, leaving 15 bases between. The germline gives CDR1 MNHEY, CDR2 SVGAGI. The CDR3 loop spans 15 amino acids. The CDR3 DNA is TGTGCCAGCAGTTACGAGCAGGGGAGGGTTAATGAGCAGTTCTTC. This encodes CASSYEQGRVNEQFF.

This chain links TRBV7-2 with TRBJ2-7; 11 nucleotides line up with TRBD2. CDR1 is SGHTA, CDR2 FQGNSA, per germline. Trimming took 0 bases from V and 2 from J; bases not matched to a gene: 0. This CDR3 is 15 amino acids long. CDR3 in amino acids: CASSLASGRAYEQYF. CDR3 DNA sequence: TGTGCCAGCAGCTTAGCTAGCGGGAGGGCCTACGAGCAGTACTTC. Drawing the rest from reference TRBV7-2 and TRBJ2-7, the complete variable domain is GAGVSQSPSNKVTEKGKDVELRCDPISGHTALYWYRQSLGQGLEFLIYFQGNSAPDKSGLPSDRFSAERTGGSVSTLTIQRTQQEDSAVYLCASSLASGRAYEQYFGPGTRLTVT.

This clone was counted a few times. The chain joins TRBV28 to TRBJ2-7; D unresolved. The CDR3 has 14 residues. Germline assignment: CDR1 MDHEN and CDR2 SYDVKM. Trimming removed 4 bases from V and 3 bases from J, with 13 bases in between. The CDR3 DNA follows: TGTGCCAGCAGTTCGGGTGGTCAGTTCTACGAGCAGTACTTC. Translated: CASSSGGQFYEQYF.

In its sample, this clone was seen a few times. The chain uses TRBV29-1 and TRBJ2-5; 8 positions agree with TRBD2. V was pared by 8 bases and J by 1 base, with 9 bases of the junction left unmatched. The CDR3 extends over 14 amino acids. The germline gives CDR1 SQVTM, CDR2 ANQGSEA. This CDR3 reads CSIPRLAGQETQYF. The CDR3 DNA reads TGCAGCATCCCGAGGCTAGCGGGCCAAGAGACCCAGTACTTC.

V gene TRBV23-1 combines with J gene TRBJ1-2; D unresolved. TRBV23-1 is designated an ORF whose function remains uncertain. This CDR3 has 16 residues. With 3 bases removed from V and 0 bases from J, the gap between germline ends came to 14 bases. CDR3 region: CASSHRQTAANYGYTF. CDR3 coding DNA: TGCGCCAGCAGTCATCGGCAGACTGCAGCTAACTATGGCTACACCTTC.

In its sample, this clone was seen many times. This chain joins TRBV13 and TRBJ1-5; TRBD1 agrees at 9 bases. Per the germline V gene, CDR1 is PRHDT and CDR2 is FYEKMQ (reference sequence). The CDR3 consists of 14 residues. Trimming cost V 2 bases and J 7 bases; bases outside gene matches: 3. CDR3 protein: CASSLRTGDQPQHF. The CDR3 nucleotides are TGTGCCAGCAGCTTACGGACAGGGGACCAGCCCCAGCATTTT.

V and J are TRBV7-9 and TRBJ1-6; TRBD1 matches at 8 bases. The CDR3 spans 15 residues. Trimming took 3 bases from V and 7 from J; bases not matched to a gene: 5. In germline, CDR1 is SEHNR, CDR2 FQNEAQ (reference sequence). The CDR3 spells CASSFADRVNSPLHF. DNA of the CDR3: TGTGCCAGCAGCTTCGCGGACAGGGTGAATTCACCCCTCCACTTT.

The gene calls are TRBV7-9 and TRBJ2-1, with D possibly being TRBD2 (5 bases). V lost 4 bases and J lost 1, with 14 bases in between. There are 16 residues in the CDR3. Germline V gene data show CDR1 as SEHNR and CDR2 as FQNEAQ (reference sequence). The CDR3 protein is CASSSLGLKSYNEQFF. In DNA, the CDR3 is TGTGCCAGCAGCTCCCTAGGACTGAAATCCTACAATGAGCAGTTCTTC. Filled out from reference TRBV7-9 and TRBJ2-1, the complete variable domain reads DTGVSQNPRHKITKRGQNVTFRCDPISEHNRLYWYRQTLGQGPEFLTYFQNEAQLEKSRLLSDRFSAERPKGSFSTLEIQRTEQGDSAMYLCASSSLGLKSYNEQFFGPGTRLTVL.

V is TRBV7-2 and J is TRBJ1-5; the D is unclear. The V and J ends lost 3 bases and 3 bases respectively, with 9 bases between them. This CDR3 comprises 14 residues. CDR1 is SGHTA, CDR2 FQGNSA, per germline. CDR3: CASSFTGPNQPQHF. Here the CDR3 DNA reads TGTGCCAGCAGCTTTACCGGGCCCAATCAGCCCCAGCATTTT.

This clone was detected only a few times. The chain uses TRBV29-1 and TRBJ2-1, with a possible D match to TRBD2 (5 bases). In germline, CDR1 is SQVTM, CDR2 ANQGSEA. The CDR3 extends over 13 amino acids. V lost 8 bases to trimming and J lost 9 bases, with 20 bases between them. Written as DNA, the CDR3 is TGCAGCCTCAGGCCGGGGATCGAGGGTGAGCAGTTCTTC. It encodes CSLRPGIEGEQFF.

This chain uses TRBV9 with TRBJ2-7, with 12 bases fitting TRBD2. J lost 4 bases, V lost 0 bases, and 11 bases had no gene match. Germline-derived CDR1 and CDR2 are SGDLS and YYNGEE. CDR3 length: 18 amino acids. Here the CDR3 DNA reads TGTGCCAGCAGCGTAGGGACTAGCGGGAATATGGGGGGATACGAGCAGTACTTC. It codes for CASSVGTSGNMGGYEQYF.

The sample holds a few counts of this clone. The rearrangement joins TRBV7-2 to TRBJ2-7; no clear D. Trimming pared 2 bases from V and 6 bases from J, leaving 8 bases between. The CDR3 is 12 residues long. Per the germline V gene, CDR1 is SGHTA and CDR2 is FQGNSA. CDR3 sequence: CASSLSLGEQYF. CDR3 nucleotide sequence: TGTGCCAGCAGCTTAAGCCTGGGCGAGCAGTACTTC.

This chain joins TRBV10-3 and TRBJ1-4; D is possibly TRBD1 (5 bases). Trimming removed 4 bases from V and 12 bases from J, with 18 bases in between. Germline CDR1 is ENHRY and CDR2 is SYGVKD. The CDR3 consists of 14 residues. The CDR3 sequence is CAISGRQGQAELFF. As DNA, the CDR3 is TGTGCCATCAGTGGGCGGCAGGGCCAGGCGGAACTGTTTTTT.

V usage is TRBV7-2 and J usage is TRBJ2-3; maybe TRBD1 (5 bases). CDR3 length: 15 residues. Germline assignment: CDR1 SGHTA and CDR2 FQGNSA. V was trimmed by 5 bases and J by 2 bases, leaving 14 bases between them. CDR3 nucleotide sequence: TGTGCCAGCAGCCCCCTCGGACAAGACACAGATACGCAGTATTTT. Residues: CASSPLGQDTDTQYF. Complete variable domain (other parts from reference TRBV7-2 and TRBJ2-3): GAGVSQSPSNKVTEKGKDVELRCDPISGHTALYWYRQSLGQGLEFLIYFQGNSAPDKSGLPSDRFSAERTGGSVSTLTIQRTQQEDSAVYLCASSPLGQDTDTQYFGPGTRLTVL.

This clone was detected a few times. The chain uses TRBV6-5 and TRBJ2-5, with TRBD1 identical over 7 bases. The germline V gene has CDR1 MNHEY and CDR2 SVGAGI. V was clipped by 4 bases and J by 5 bases; unmatched bases: 10. The CDR3 covers 15 residues. In DNA form, the CDR3 reads TGTGCCAGCAGTTCGACAGGGTGGGGTATGGAGACCCAGTACTTC. Amino acids: CASSSTGWGMETQYF.

The table lists this clone with a few counts. The rearrangement joins TRBV6-5 to TRBJ1-1; D unresolved. The length of the CDR3 is 13 residues. Germline CDR1 reads MNHEY; CDR2 reads SVGAGI. V was shortened by 6 bases and J by 0 bases, with 8 bases between the two germline ends. The CDR3 spells CASSSPVNTEAFF. The CDR3 nucleotides are TGTGCCAGCAGCTCGCCGGTGAACACTGAAGCTTTCTTT.

This clone was seen only a few times. V gene TRBV18 combines with J gene TRBJ1-1, with 9 nucleotides matching TRBD1. With 6 bases clipped from V and 1 base from J, the junction kept 6 bases outside the gene matches. Germline V gene data show CDR1 as KGHSH and CDR2 as LQKENI. The CDR3 has 15 residues. This chain's CDR3 is CASSTGTGSNTEAFF. In nucleotides, the CDR3 is TGTGCCAGCTCGACCGGGACAGGGTCGAACACTGAAGCTTTCTTT.

This clone was picked up a small number of times. The chain uses TRBV20-1 and TRBJ1-2; D is possibly TRBD1 (5 bases). The CDR3 has 11 amino acids. V lost 2 bases and J 9 bases, leaving 10 bases between the germline ends. The germline V gene has CDR1 DFQATT and CDR2 SNEGSKA (reference sequence). The CDR3 DNA is TGCAGTGCTAGAATCGGACACCGCTACACCTTC. Translating it yields CSARIGHRYTF.

This clone has a handful of counts. The chain couples TRBV7-2 to TRBJ2-7; D remains unclear. CDR1 and CDR2 (germline): SGHTA, FQGNSA. V lost 4 bases and J 0 bases, leaving 10 bases between the germline ends. CDR3 size: 14 residues. The CDR3 reads CASSSAQLSYEQYF. CDR3 nucleotides: TGTGCCAGCAGCTCCGCCCAGCTCTCCTACGAGCAGTACTTC.

This clone showed up just a few times. CDR3 amino acids: CASSPYTGDYGYTF. CDR3 DNA sequence: TGTGCCAGCTCACCATATACAGGGGACTATGGCTACACCTTC. The chain uses TRBV18 and TRBJ1-2; 7 bases line up with TRBD1. CDR1 is KGHSH and CDR2 is LQKENI in the germline V gene. CDR3 length: 14 amino acids. V lost 2 bases to trimming and J lost 3 bases; unmatched junction nucleotides: 3.

This chain links TRBV4-3 with TRBJ1-5, with TRBD1 as a possible D gene (6 bases). Trimming stripped 3 bases from V and 7 bases from J, with 13 bases between. In germline, CDR1 is LGHNA, CDR2 YSLEER. The CDR3 covers 14 residues. CDR3 nucleotide sequence: TGCGCCAGCAGCCAGCAACAGGGAACCCAGCCCCAGCATTTT. As protein: CASSQQQGTQPQHF.

V gene TRBV13 combines with J gene TRBJ2-2; 10 nucleotides match TRBD2. Germline V CDR1 and CDR2: PRHDT, FYEKMQ (reference sequence). With V trimmed by 0 bases and J by 0 bases, 4 bases remained unmatched. The CDR3 is 18 amino acids. In DNA, the CDR3 is TGTGCCAGCAGCTTAGGCCCTAGCGGGGGTGCGAACACCGGGGAGCTGTTTTTT. Translated, it gives CASSLGPSGGANTGELFF.

The rearrangement uses TRBV5-6 and TRBJ1-5, with TRBD1 as a possible D gene (5 bases). This CDR3 spans 16 amino acids. Per germline, CDR1 SGHDT and CDR2 YYEEEE. V dropped 1 base and J dropped 0 bases, with 11 bases sitting between them. CDR3 coding DNA: TGTGCCAGCAGCTTGTGGGGGTGGGATAGCAATCAGCCCCAGCATTTT. Translated, it gives CASSLWGWDSNQPQHF.

There are a few counts of this clone. Other DNA sequences from this sample encode an identical CDR3 as well. The chain has TRBV2 and TRBJ2-5; possibly TRBD1 for D (5 bases). The length of the CDR3 is 13 residues. V was trimmed by 0 bases and J by 5 bases, leaving 7 bases between them. Per germline, CDR1 SNHLY and CDR2 FYNNEI. This chain's CDR3 is CASSEAGAETQYF. The CDR3 region has the DNA TGTGCCAGCAGTGAAGCTGGGGCGGAGACCCAGTACTTC.